This TCR beta chain was retrieved from a study of T-cell reconstitution after alpha-beta-depleted transplantation in children. Study observations and caveats: Newly produced T cells mostly accounted for T-cell counts and diversity one year post-transplant. After transplant, high TCRbeta diversity at day 60 in some patients arose from surviving recipient T cells and thymic progenitors. By about two months after transplant, alpha-beta T cells reportedly arose from several hundred graft clones that had expanded.

Trimming took 5 bases from V and 14 from J, leaving 13 bases between them. The CDR3 spans 12 residues. Germline CDR1 LNHDA, CDR2 SQIVND (reference sequence). This clonotype was detected a few times. What it recognizes is unknown. The TCRbeta library was prepared with unique molecular identifiers. TCRdb processed the PCR reads anew with MiXCR; each CDR3 protein has one entry. The data contain 75,000 to 90,000 distinct CDR3 sequences, 12% to 15% of them singletons. The sequence was obtained from a male patient between 2 and 9 years old who had a stem cell transplant for acute lymphoblastic leukemia, so the T cells may come from the graft donor. Sequencing used PBMCs, mostly from graft donor cells, obtained 180 days after TCRalphabeta/CD19-depleted stem cell transplant. V and J are TRBV19 and TRBJ1-6; D is ambiguous. This CDR3 reads CASSAGVSTLHF. The CDR3 coding sequence is TGTGCCAGTAGTGCCGGGGTCAGTACCCTCCACTTT.